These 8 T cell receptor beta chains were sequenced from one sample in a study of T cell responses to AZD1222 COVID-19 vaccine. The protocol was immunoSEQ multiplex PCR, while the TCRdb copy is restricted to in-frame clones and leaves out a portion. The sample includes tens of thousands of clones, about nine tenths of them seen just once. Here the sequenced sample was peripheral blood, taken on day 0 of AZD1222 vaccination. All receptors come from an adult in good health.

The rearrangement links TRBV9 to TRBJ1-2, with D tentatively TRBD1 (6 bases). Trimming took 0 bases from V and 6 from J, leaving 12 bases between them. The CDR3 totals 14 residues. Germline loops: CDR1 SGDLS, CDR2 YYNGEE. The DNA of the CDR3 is TGTGCCAGCAGCGTAGGGGGGCCAGGGGATGGCTACACCTTC. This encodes CASSVGGPGDGYTF.

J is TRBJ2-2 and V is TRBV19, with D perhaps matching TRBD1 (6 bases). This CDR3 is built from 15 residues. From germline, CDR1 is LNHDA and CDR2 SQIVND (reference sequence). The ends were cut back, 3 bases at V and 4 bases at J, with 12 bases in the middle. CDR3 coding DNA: TGTGCCAGTAGTATTCACGGACAGATCACCGGGGAGCTGTTTTTT. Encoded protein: CASSIHGQITGELFF.

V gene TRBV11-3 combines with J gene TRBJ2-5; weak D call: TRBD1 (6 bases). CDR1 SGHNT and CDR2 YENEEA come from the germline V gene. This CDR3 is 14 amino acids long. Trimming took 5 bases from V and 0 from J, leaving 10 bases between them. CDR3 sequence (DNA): TGTGCCAGCAGCCACCGGACAGACCAAGAGACCCAGTACTTC. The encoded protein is CASSHRTDQETQYF.

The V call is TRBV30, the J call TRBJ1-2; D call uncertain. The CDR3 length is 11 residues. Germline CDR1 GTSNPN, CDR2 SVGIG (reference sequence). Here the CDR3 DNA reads TGTACCACGGAGGGTGGGCATGGCTACACCTTC. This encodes CTTEGGHGYTF.

The CDR3 here is CASTIGRSFYEQYF. CDR3 nucleotide sequence: TGTGCCAGCACCATAGGAAGGAGCTTCTACGAGCAGTACTTC. This rearrangement joins TRBV2 to TRBJ2-7, with D uncertain. This CDR3 has 14 residues. The V gene's germline CDR1 is SNHLY and CDR2 FYNNEI. Between the trimmed V and J ends, which lost 7 bases and 3 bases, there was a span of 16 bases.

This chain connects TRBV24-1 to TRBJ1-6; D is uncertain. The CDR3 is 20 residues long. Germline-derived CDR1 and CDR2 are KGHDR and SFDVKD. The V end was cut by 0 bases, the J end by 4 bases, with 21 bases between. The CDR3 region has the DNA TGTGCCACCAGTGATTTGGAGTTGGGCCGCTCCGACTTATATAATTCACCCCTCCACTTT. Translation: CATSDLELGRSDLYNSPLHF.

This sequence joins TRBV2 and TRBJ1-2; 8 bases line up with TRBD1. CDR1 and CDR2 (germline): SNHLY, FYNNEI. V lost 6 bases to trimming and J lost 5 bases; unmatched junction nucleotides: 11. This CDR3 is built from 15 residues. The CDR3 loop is CASRGGDRSQYGYTF. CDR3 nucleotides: TGTGCCAGCAGGGGAGGGGACAGGTCCCAGTATGGCTACACCTTC.

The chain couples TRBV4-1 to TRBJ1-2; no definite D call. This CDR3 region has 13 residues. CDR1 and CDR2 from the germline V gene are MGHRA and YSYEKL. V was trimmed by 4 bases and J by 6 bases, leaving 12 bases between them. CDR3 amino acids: CASSLQQGNGYTF. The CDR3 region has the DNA TGCGCCAGCAGCCTCCAGCAAGGGAATGGCTACACCTTC.